These 5 T cell receptor beta chains originate from one sample sequenced in a study of blood T cell repertoires in COVID-19. Produced via immunoSEQ multiplex PCR; TCRdb's table is partial and in-frame only. This table holds about 110,000 clones, around 82% found once. The sequenced material came from peripheral blood. These TCRs come from a woman aged 45-59 years with acute or convalescent COVID-19.

This chain connects TRBV11-2 to TRBJ1-2; D is ambiguous. CDR1 and CDR2 from the germline V gene are SGHAT and FQNNGV. V dropped 0 bases and J dropped 2 bases, with 7 bases sitting between them. This CDR3 is built from 14 residues. CDR3 in amino acids: CASSLERQNYGYTF. CDR3 sequence (DNA): TGTGCCAGCAGCTTAGAACGCCAGAACTATGGCTACACCTTC.

The chain carries TRBV28 and TRBJ1-5; D perhaps matches TRBD1 (5 bases). V was cut by 3 bases and J by 1 base, with 7 bases left in between. The CDR3 totals 14 residues. The germline gives CDR1 MDHEN, CDR2 SYDVKM. CDR3 protein: CASSLGGSNQPQHF. The CDR3 nucleotides are TGTGCCAGCAGTTTGGGGGGAAGCAATCAGCCCCAGCATTTT.

The genes are TRBV7-8 and TRBJ1-5; perhaps TRBD1 as D (6 bases). V lost 4 bases and J 3 bases, leaving 22 bases between the germline ends. This CDR3 is 18 amino acids long. Germline V gene lookup returns CDR1 SGHVS and CDR2 FQNEAQ. The CDR3: CASSSTGSPGTVNQPQHF. The CDR3 DNA sequence: TGTGCCAGCAGCTCCACAGGGAGCCCCGGGACGGTCAATCAGCCCCAGCATTTT.

The chain combines TRBV6-1 with TRBJ2-3, with 9 bases lining up with TRBD2. Germline CDR1 is MNHNS and CDR2 is SASEGT. J lost 3 bases, V lost 3 bases, and 16 bases had no gene match. The CDR3 is 19 amino acids. This chain's CDR3 is CASSDPIRLRGGGTDTQYF. CDR3 in DNA: TGTGCCAGCAGTGACCCTATTAGACTACGCGGGGGGGGGACAGATACGCAGTATTTT.

Written as DNA, the CDR3 is TGTGCCAGCGCCGAGGGAGAGGACTTCGGAAATACGCAGTATTTT. Amino acid sequence: CASAEGEDFGNTQYF. V is TRBV19 and J is TRBJ2-3; D perhaps matches TRBD2 (5 bases). This CDR3 contains 15 residues. With 9 bases removed from V and 7 bases from J, the gap between germline ends came to 23 bases. The germline gives CDR1 LNHDA, CDR2 SQIVND (reference sequence).